The clone carrying this TCR beta chain was seen more than once but under ten times. The entry originates in a study of identical twins. The germline CDR1 and CDR2 sequences are DFQATT and SNEGSKA (reference sequence). The CDR3 has 13 residues. V lost 4 bases and J 10 bases, leaving 19 bases between the germline ends. Donors uniformly comprised healthy Caucasians. TCRdb processed the 5' RACE reads anew with MiXCR; each CDR3 protein has one entry. The repertoire holds about 470,000 distinct CDR3 sequences, with roughly 24% as singletons. These data also featured in a second study, about T cells expressing NK-cell markers. According to that study: Repertoires of TCR beta were obtained from T cells sorted as CD3+CD56+NKG2C+, CD3+CD56+NKG2C- and CD3+CD56-NKG2C+.

Sequenced sample: CD4+ T cells sorted from blood. This chain connects TRBV20-1 to TRBJ1-1; D possibly corresponds to TRBD1 (5 bases). This TCR came from a woman under 30 in good health. The CDR3 region is CSATILGRTGAFF. DNA for the CDR3: TGCAGTGCTACCATCTTGGGACGCACGGGAGCTTTCTTT.